This section outlines one TCR beta chain sequence together with its context. What it binds is not known. Germline assignment: CDR1 SEHNR and CDR2 FQNEAQ (reference sequence). V was clipped by 7 bases and J by 4 bases; unmatched bases: 8. The CDR3 consists of 15 residues. This record belongs to a study of long-term antiretroviral therapy in people with HIV. Researchers secured at least one pre-ART and at least two post-ART PBMC samples from each donor. immunoSEQ v3.0 was run at survey level. The study targeted roughly 35,000-55,000 T-cell genomes per sample in sequencing. This table comes from immunoSEQ multiplex PCR, and its TCRdb copy is limited to in-frame clones, with some not included. The sample includes about 28,000 clones, less than 90% of them seen just once. Broader study findings: Repertoires looked antigen-experienced, with only a slight naive shift after ART. Viral resistance, ART adherence and therapy changes all lacked available data.

The chain uses TRBV7-9 and TRBJ2-2; 8 positions agree with TRBD1. This TCR derives from a man aged 18 to 29 with HIV. The sequencing here drew on unsorted PBMCs, taken 0.4 years after starting antiretroviral therapy. The CDR3: CASNQYTGGTGELFF. Here the CDR3 DNA reads TGTGCCAGCAACCAGTATACAGGGGGCACCGGGGAGCTGTTTTTT.